The present T cell receptor (beta chain) was sequenced within a study of PD-1 blockade in classical Hodgkin lymphoma. The time point denotes: newly diagnosed, previously untreated cHL patient sample. Researchers used magnetic negative selection to pull out pure CD4+ T cells from thawed PBMCs. PBMCs representing newly diagnosed, untreated classical Hodgkin lymphoma functioned as the comparison. The length of the CDR3 is 15 residues. The V end was cut by 2 bases, the J end by 2 bases, with 7 bases between. Germline CDR1 and CDR2: LNHDA and SQIVND (reference sequence). Generated by immunoSEQ multiplex PCR, the TCRdb table keeps only in-frame clones and is missing some. The sample has about 21,000 clones, about 85% seen once. Points on this clone: Its antigen is not identified.

Findings and caveats of the study: Newly diagnosed patients were said to have less baseline TCR diversity than healthy donors did. There remain no defined causes for the repertoire differences, which possibly reflect disease activity or prior therapy.

This chain joins TRBV19 and TRBJ2-6; D ambiguous. This sequence was found in a human donor with classical Hodgkin lymphoma. Sequenced input: CD4+ T cells from blood. CDR3 coding DNA: TGTGCCAGTAGTATAAAAGGTCCTGGGGCCAACGTCCTGACTTTC. This encodes CASSIKGPGANVLTF.